Presented here are 28 T cell receptor beta chains from one specimen sequenced in a study of PD-1 blockade in classical Hodgkin lymphoma. TCRdb's copy holds only in-frame clones and misses some; the assay was immunoSEQ multiplex PCR. The table has roughly 28,000 clones, roughly 87% seen once. Time point meaning: cycle 4 day 1 (C4D1), after 6 weeks of nivolumab. All trial patients relapsed after autologous stem cell transplantation. The sequencing used peripheral blood mononuclear cells (PBMCs), collected before the fourth cycle of nivolumab. The receptor source for this set is a human donor with classical Hodgkin lymphoma.

This clone was seen a few times. The CDR3 coding sequence is TGCGCCAGCAGCCAAGAGGGCGGGGCGGAAAAACTGTTTTTT. This encodes CASSQEGGAEKLFF. V usage is TRBV4-1 and J usage is TRBJ1-4; tentative D call: TRBD1 (5 bases). The germline V gene encodes CDR1 MGHRA and CDR2 YSYEKL. The CDR3 length is 14 residues. Trimming left V 0 bases short and J 8 bases short, with 10 bases between.

The CDR3 is CASSFGGVGETQYF. CDR3 bases: TGTGCCAGCAGCTTTGGAGGGGTCGGCGAGACCCAGTACTTC. The chain has TRBV5-6 and TRBJ2-5; tentatively, D is TRBD2 (6 bases). Germline CDR1 reads SGHDT; CDR2 reads YYEEEE. V was cut by 2 bases and J by 5 bases, with 13 bases left in between. This CDR3 comprises 14 residues.

Comment on this clone: The junction and the germline gene differ at one end; a read error may be behind it. The chain has TRBV4-1 and TRBJ1-2, with 8 bases that match TRBD1. The germline V gene encodes CDR1 MGHRA and CDR2 YSYEKL. The CDR3 spans 14 residues. DNA of the CDR3: TGTGCCAGCAGCTCGGGACAGGCAAACTATGGCTACACCTTC. This translates into CASSSGQANYGYTF.

Here the CDR3 DNA reads TGTGCCACCAGCAGAGATCGGCATTACGAAGCTTTCTTT. This sequence encodes CATSRDRHYEAFF. The rearrangement uses TRBV15 and TRBJ1-1; D unclear. Germline lookup yields CDR1 LNHNV and CDR2 YYDKDF (reference sequence). The CDR3 contains 13 residues. The germline V and J ends were trimmed by 0 bases and 8 bases, with 10 bases remaining between them. Supplemented by reference TRBV15 and TRBJ1-1, the full variable domain reads DAMVIQNPRYQVTQFGKPVTLSCSQTLNHNVMYWYQQKSSQAPKLLFHYYDKDFNNEADTPDNFQSRRPNTSFCFLDIRSPGLGDTAMYLCATSRDRHYEAFFGQGTRLTVV.

This clone showed up just once. The chain is built from TRBV5-4 and TRBJ1-2, with D possibly matching TRBD1 (6 bases). With 3 bases removed from V and 4 bases from J, the gap between germline ends came to 13 bases. The CDR3 extends over 14 amino acids. Germline values: CDR1 SGHNT, CDR2 YYREEE (reference sequence). The CDR3 reads CASSSQGGAYGYTF. CDR3 DNA sequence: TGTGCCAGCAGCTCACAGGGTGGAGCCTATGGCTACACCTTC.

This clone was recorded a few times. The V call is TRBV11-3, the J call TRBJ2-3; tentatively, D is TRBD2 (6 bases). The germline gives CDR1 SGHNT, CDR2 YENEEA. This CDR3 spans 16 amino acids. V was trimmed by 6 bases and J by 2 bases, leaving 18 bases between them. For the CDR3, the DNA is TGTGCCAGCAGTCGGAGGGCAGGACCCTACACAGATACGCAGTATTTT. This encodes CASSRRAGPYTDTQYF.

The genes are TRBV2 and TRBJ1-3, with D perhaps matching TRBD1 (6 bases). Germline-derived CDR1 and CDR2 are SNHLY and FYNNEI. CDR3 length: 15 amino acids. Trimming stripped 0 bases from V and 4 bases from J, with 10 bases between. The CDR3 DNA sequence: TGTGCCAGCAGTGAAGCGGGGGCGCGCGGAAACACCATATATTTT. Translation: CASSEAGARGNTIYF. Complete variable domain (other parts from reference TRBV2 and TRBJ1-3): EPEVTQTPSHQVTQMGQEVILRCVPISNHLYFYWYRQILGQKVEFLVSFYNNEISEKSEIFDDQFSVERPDGSNFTLKIRSTKLEDSAMYFCASSEAGARGNTIYFGEGSWLTVV.

The rearrangement links TRBV30 to TRBJ1-2, with a tentative D call TRBD1 (6 bases). The CDR3 has 13 amino acids. Germline V CDR1 and CDR2: GTSNPN, SVGIG (reference sequence). Trimming removed 3 bases from V and 8 bases from J, with 16 bases in between. CDR3 amino acids: CAWRRGGAGGYTF. The DNA of the CDR3 is TGTGCCTGGAGGCGCGGGGGGGCAGGGGGCTACACCTTC.

This chain uses TRBV19 with TRBJ2-1; no clear D gene. V gave up 10 bases and J gave up 7 bases, with 14 bases separating them. CDR1 LNHDA and CDR2 SQIVND come from the germline V gene (reference sequence). There are 12 residues in the CDR3. CDR3 coding DNA: TGTGCCACCTTAAGTTCTGGTAATGAGCAGTTCTTC. The encoded protein is CATLSSGNEQFF.

V usage is TRBV18 and J usage is TRBJ1-2, with D uncertain. Trimming left V 0 bases short and J 0 bases short, with 8 bases between. The CDR3 is 15 amino acids. Germline V CDR1 and CDR2: KGHSH, LQKENI. In DNA, the CDR3 is TGTGCCAGCTCACCACCGGCAGGCACTAACTATGGCTACACCTTC. This codes for CASSPPAGTNYGYTF.

This clone was counted only a few times. This sequence joins TRBV6-6 and TRBJ1-2; D is perhaps TRBD1 (5 bases). There are 15 residues in the CDR3. Germline CDR1 and CDR2: MNHNY and SVGAGI (reference sequence). Trimming took off 7 bases at V and 0 bases at J, with 15 bases between the two ends. CDR3 protein: CASTGGAEANYGYTF. Written as DNA, the CDR3 is TGTGCCAGCACGGGAGGGGCGGAAGCTAACTATGGCTACACCTTC.

This clone was seen a single time. An end of the junction differs from the germline gene, which may be a read error. The chain joins TRBV6-1 to TRBJ2-1; 12 bases match TRBD2. Germline V lookup: CDR1 MNHNS, CDR2 SASEGT. The CDR3 loop spans 12 amino acids. The CDR3 DNA is TGTGCCAGCAGTGAATCTAGCGGGGGGGCTCTCTTC. This sequence encodes CASSESSGGALF.

The chain combines TRBV6-5 with TRBJ1-6, with 9 nucleotides matching TRBD1. Germline lookup yields CDR1 MNHEY and CDR2 SVGAGI. V lost 5 bases and J lost 6; bases outside the gene matches: 5. This CDR3 contains 15 residues. The CDR3 here is CASSGTGRLNSPLHF. DNA of the CDR3: TGTGCCAGCAGTGGGACAGGGCGCCTTAATTCACCCCTCCACTTT.

This chain joins TRBV5-1 and TRBJ1-1, with 8 nucleotides matching TRBD1. Germline values: CDR1 SGHRS, CDR2 YFSETQ. CDR3 length: 13 amino acids. V was clipped by 4 bases and J by 7 bases; unmatched bases: 6. The CDR3 loop reads CASSQGASGEAFF. The CDR3 coding sequence is TGCGCCAGCAGCCAGGGGGCCTCTGGTGAAGCTTTCTTT. Complete variable domain (other parts from reference TRBV5-1 and TRBJ1-1): KAGVTQTPRYLIKTRGQQVTLSCSPISGHRSVSWYQQTPGQGLQFLFEYFSETQRNKGNFPGRFSGRQFSNSRSEMNVSTLELGDSALYLCASSQGASGEAFFGQGTRLTVV.

V is TRBV28 and J is TRBJ1-1, with 7 bases lining up with TRBD1. The CDR3 covers 15 residues. Germline trimming cut 8 bases from V and 1 base from J; bases unmatched to any gene: 10. CDR1 is MDHEN, CDR2 SYDVKM, per germline. In nucleotides, the CDR3 is TGTGCCAGCTTCAGGGAGGGGACAGCGAACACTGAAGCTTTCTTT. Translation: CASFREGTANTEAFF.

The sample holds one count of this clone. V is TRBV19 and J is TRBJ1-2; 9 bases are a match to TRBD1. This CDR3 comprises 15 residues. V dropped 5 bases and J dropped 4; count of bases not matched to a gene: 8. Germline V gene lookup returns CDR1 LNHDA and CDR2 SQIVND (reference sequence). The CDR3 spells CASSPWTGAGYGYTF. Here the CDR3 DNA reads TGTGCCAGTAGTCCTTGGACAGGGGCTGGCTATGGCTACACCTTC.

This chain links TRBV19 with TRBJ1-5, with D possibly TRBD1 on 5 matching bases. With 6 bases removed from V and 4 bases from J, the gap between germline ends came to 25 bases. Germline CDR1 is LNHDA and CDR2 is SQIVND (reference sequence). This CDR3 contains 18 residues. The CDR3 region is CASSSLSSGQGGNQPQHF. CDR3 in DNA: TGTGCCAGTAGCTCACTCTCCTCCGGGCAGGGCGGGAATCAGCCCCAGCATTTT.

The chain couples TRBV7-2 to TRBJ2-7, with D possibly TRBD1 on 6 matching bases. Looked up from germline, CDR1 is SGHTA and CDR2 is FQGNSA. The CDR3 runs 15 residues. V was pared by 3 bases and J by 2 bases, with 14 bases between. CDR3 bases: TGTGCCAGCAGCTTTGAGGGGGAATCGGCCTACGAGCAGTACTTC. Its protein product is CASSFEGESAYEQYF.

The chain couples TRBV11-2 to TRBJ1-2; the D gene is possibly TRBD1 (5 bases). This CDR3 region has 16 residues. Germline CDR1 and CDR2: SGHAT and FQNNGV. V dropped 5 bases and J dropped 3 bases, with 19 bases sitting between them. The CDR3 DNA reads TGTGCCAGCAGCATATCGACGACGTCGGGGCACTATGGCTACACCTTC. This sequence encodes CASSISTTSGHYGYTF.

The chain is built from TRBV7-2 and TRBJ2-1, with D perhaps matching TRBD1 (6 bases). CDR1 is SGHTA, CDR2 FQGNSA, per germline. Trimming removed 1 base at V and 0 bases at J, with 10 bases between. This CDR3 is 16 amino acids long. The CDR3, as DNA: TGTGCCAGCAGCTTAGAAGCGGACAGCTCCTACAATGAGCAGTTCTTC. Translated, it gives CASSLEADSSYNEQFF.

For this clone: This CDR3 is also generated by other DNA sequences in the sample. This chain joins TRBV4-3 and TRBJ2-3, with 8 bases matching TRBD2. This CDR3 is built from 17 residues. Losses at the gene ends were 0 bases for V and 1 base for J; bases not matched to a gene: 6. Germline V gene lookup returns CDR1 LGHNA and CDR2 YSLEER. CDR3 DNA sequence: TGCGCCAGCAGCCAAGATCTTCCGGGGGGGGGCACAGATACGCAGTATTTT. It specifies CASSQDLPGGGTDTQYF.

The chain employs TRBV6-4 and TRBJ2-3; 9 bases line up with TRBD2. Trimming at V came to 5 bases and at J to 0 bases, leaving 3 bases not matched to a gene. This CDR3 region has 15 residues. CDR1 and CDR2 (germline): MRHNA, SNTAGT. The CDR3, as DNA: TGTGCCAGCAGTCCCCTAGCGGGGAGCACAGATACGCAGTATTTT. It encodes CASSPLAGSTDTQYF.

The rearrangement joins TRBV27 to TRBJ1-2; 8 bases align to TRBD1. The V gene's germline CDR1 is MNHEY and CDR2 SMNVEV (reference sequence). Trimming removed 6 bases from V and 3 bases from J; junction bases left unmatched: 9. The CDR3 loop spans 15 amino acids. In DNA, the CDR3 is TGTGCCAGCAGGACTTCGACAGGGGACTACTATGGCTACACCTTC. Protein product: CASRTSTGDYYGYTF.

The V gene is TRBV6-4, the J gene TRBJ1-2; 8 nucleotides line up with TRBD1. From germline, CDR1 is MRHNA and CDR2 SNTAGT. V gave up 2 bases and J gave up 7 bases; unmatched junction bases: 9. The CDR3 extends over 15 amino acids. CDR3 loop: CASSDTDRGPGGYTF. The CDR3 region has the DNA TGTGCCAGCAGTGACACCGACAGGGGCCCGGGTGGCTACACCTTC.

The chain uses TRBV19 and TRBJ1-1; 7 bases line up with TRBD1. The ends lost 5 bases at V and 4 bases at J; junction bases unmatched: 19. This CDR3 is 18 amino acids long. Looked up from germline, CDR1 is LNHDA and CDR2 is SQIVND (reference sequence). The CDR3 region is CASSSDRARRAQSTEAFF. Written as DNA, the CDR3 is TGTGCCAGTAGTTCCGACAGGGCGCGAAGGGCGCAAAGCACTGAAGCTTTCTTT.

J is TRBJ2-1 and V is TRBV19, with D possibly matching TRBD2 (5 bases). The germline gives CDR1 LNHDA, CDR2 SQIVND (reference sequence). The CDR3 length is 16 residues. The V end was cut by 2 bases, the J end by 2 bases, with 13 bases between. CDR3 in DNA: TGTGCCAGTAGTATACTGACGGGGATACCCTACAATGAGCAGTTCTTC. Translation: CASSILTGIPYNEQFF.

Relative to its sample, this clone is medium-sized (0.01 to 0.1%). The V call is TRBV2, the J call TRBJ2-1, with a weak D call TRBD2 (5 bases). The CDR3 has 14 residues. The germline V and J ends were trimmed by 3 bases and 6 bases, with 12 bases remaining between them. CDR1 is SNHLY, CDR2 FYNNEI, per germline. CDR3 in DNA: TGTGCCAGCAGTGATGAGGCTAGCATCAATGAGCAGTTCTTC. Translating it yields CASSDEASINEQFF.

The V and J genes are TRBV7-2 and TRBJ2-3, with TRBD2 as a possible D gene (6 bases). V shed 3 bases and J shed 2 bases, with 12 bases lying between them. Germline V gives CDR1 SGHTA, CDR2 FQGNSA. The CDR3 has 15 residues. This CDR3 reads CASSLDGRDTDTQYF. The CDR3 DNA is TGTGCCAGCAGCTTGGACGGGCGGGACACAGATACGCAGTATTTT.